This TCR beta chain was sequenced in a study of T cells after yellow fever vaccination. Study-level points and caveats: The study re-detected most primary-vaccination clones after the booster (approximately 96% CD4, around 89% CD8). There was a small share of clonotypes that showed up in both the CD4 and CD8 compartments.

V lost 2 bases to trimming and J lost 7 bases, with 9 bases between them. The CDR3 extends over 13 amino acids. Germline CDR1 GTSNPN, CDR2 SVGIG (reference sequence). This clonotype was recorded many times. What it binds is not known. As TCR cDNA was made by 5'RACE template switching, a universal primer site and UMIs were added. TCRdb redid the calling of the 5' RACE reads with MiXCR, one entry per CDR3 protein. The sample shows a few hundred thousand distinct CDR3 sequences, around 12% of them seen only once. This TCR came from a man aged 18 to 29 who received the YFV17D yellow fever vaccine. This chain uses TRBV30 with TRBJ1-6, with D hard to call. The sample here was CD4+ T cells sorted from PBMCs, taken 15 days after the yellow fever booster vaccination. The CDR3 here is CAWSSLQNSPLHF. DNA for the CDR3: TGTGCCTGGAGTTCACTACAGAATTCACCCCTCCACTTT.